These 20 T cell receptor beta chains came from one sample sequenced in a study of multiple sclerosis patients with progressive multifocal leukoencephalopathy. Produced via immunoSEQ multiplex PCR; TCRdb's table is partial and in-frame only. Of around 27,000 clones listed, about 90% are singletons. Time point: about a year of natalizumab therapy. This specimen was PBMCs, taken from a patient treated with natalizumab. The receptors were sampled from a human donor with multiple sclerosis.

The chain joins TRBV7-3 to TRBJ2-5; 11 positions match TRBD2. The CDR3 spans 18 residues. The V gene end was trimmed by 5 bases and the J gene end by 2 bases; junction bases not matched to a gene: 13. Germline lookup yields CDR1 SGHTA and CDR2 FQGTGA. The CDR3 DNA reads TGTGCCAGCAGCCCGCCCGGTAGCGGGGGGGCTGGGCAAGAGACCCAGTACTTC. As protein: CASSPPGSGGAGQETQYF. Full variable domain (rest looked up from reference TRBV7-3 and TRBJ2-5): GAGVSQTPSNKVTEKGKYVELRCDPISGHTALYWYRQSLGQGPEFLIYFQGTGAADDSGLPNDRFFAVRPEGSVSTLKIQRTERGDSAVYLCASSPPGSGGAGQETQYFGPGTRLLVL.

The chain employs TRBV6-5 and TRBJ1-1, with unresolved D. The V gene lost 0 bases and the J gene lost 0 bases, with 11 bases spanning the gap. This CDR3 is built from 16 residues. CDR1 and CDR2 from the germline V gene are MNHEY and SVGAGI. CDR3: CASSYSTLDLNTEAFF. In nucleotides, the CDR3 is TGTGCCAGCAGTTACTCGACGCTGGATTTGAACACTGAAGCTTTCTTT.

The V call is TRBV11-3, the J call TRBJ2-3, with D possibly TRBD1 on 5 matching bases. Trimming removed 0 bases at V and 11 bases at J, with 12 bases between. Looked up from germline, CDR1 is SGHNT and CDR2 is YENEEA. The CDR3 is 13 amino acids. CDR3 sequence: CASSLDKGPLQYF. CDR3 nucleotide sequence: TGTGCCAGCAGCTTAGATAAGGGGCCTTTGCAGTATTTT.

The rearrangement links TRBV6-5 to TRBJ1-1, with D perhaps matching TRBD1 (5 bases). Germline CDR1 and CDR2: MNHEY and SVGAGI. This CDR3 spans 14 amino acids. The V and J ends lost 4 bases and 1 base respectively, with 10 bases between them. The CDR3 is CASSWKGKNTEAFF. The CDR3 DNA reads TGTGCCAGCAGTTGGAAGGGGAAGAACACTGAAGCTTTCTTT.

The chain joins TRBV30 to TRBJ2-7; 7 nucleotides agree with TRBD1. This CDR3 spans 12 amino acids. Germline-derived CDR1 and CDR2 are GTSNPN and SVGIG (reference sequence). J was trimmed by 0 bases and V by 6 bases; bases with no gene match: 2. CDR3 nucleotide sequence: TGTGCCTGCCAGGGGGACTCCTACGAGCAGTACTTC. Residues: CACQGDSYEQYF.

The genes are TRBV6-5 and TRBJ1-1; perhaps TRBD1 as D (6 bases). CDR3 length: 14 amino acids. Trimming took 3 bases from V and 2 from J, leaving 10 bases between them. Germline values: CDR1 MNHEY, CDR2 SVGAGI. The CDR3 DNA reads TGTGCCAGCAGTTATTTACAGGGAAACACTGAAGCTTTCTTT. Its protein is CASSYLQGNTEAFF.

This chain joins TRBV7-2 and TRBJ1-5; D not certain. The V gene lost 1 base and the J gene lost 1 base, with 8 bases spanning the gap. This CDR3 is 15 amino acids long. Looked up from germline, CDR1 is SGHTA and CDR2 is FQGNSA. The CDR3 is CASSLVLGSNQPQHF. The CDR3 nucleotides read TGTGCCAGCAGCTTAGTACTGGGAAGCAATCAGCCCCAGCATTTT.

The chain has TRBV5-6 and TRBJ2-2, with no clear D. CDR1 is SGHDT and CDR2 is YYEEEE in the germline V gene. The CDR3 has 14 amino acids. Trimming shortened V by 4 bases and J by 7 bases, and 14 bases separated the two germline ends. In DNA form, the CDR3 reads TGTGCCAGCAGCCCTACTTGGAAGCGCGGGGAGCTGTTTTTT. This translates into CASSPTWKRGELFF.

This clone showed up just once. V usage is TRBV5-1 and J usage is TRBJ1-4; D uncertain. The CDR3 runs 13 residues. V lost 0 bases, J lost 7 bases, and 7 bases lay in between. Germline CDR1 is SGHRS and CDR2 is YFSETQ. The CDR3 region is CASSLGTAEKLFF. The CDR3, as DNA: TGCGCCAGCAGCTTGGGGACTGCTGAAAAACTGTTTTTT.

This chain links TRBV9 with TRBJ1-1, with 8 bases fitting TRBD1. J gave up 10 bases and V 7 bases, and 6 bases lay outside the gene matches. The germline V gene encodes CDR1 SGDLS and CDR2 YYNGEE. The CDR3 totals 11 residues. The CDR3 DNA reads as TGTGCCAGCGGAACAGGGGGGGTAGCTTTCTTT. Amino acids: CASGTGGVAFF. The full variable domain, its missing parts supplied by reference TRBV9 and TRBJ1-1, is DSGVTQTPKHLITATGQRVTLRCSPRSGDLSVYWYQQSLDQGLQFLIQYYNGEERAKGNILERFSAQQFPDLHSELNLSSLELGDSALYFCASGTGGVAFFGQGTRLTVV.

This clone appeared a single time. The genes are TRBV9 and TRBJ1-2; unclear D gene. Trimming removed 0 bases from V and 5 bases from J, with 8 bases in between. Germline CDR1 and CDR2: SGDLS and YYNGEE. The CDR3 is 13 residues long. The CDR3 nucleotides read TGTGCCAGCAGCGTAGAAGTGGGGTATGGCTACACCTTC. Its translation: CASSVEVGYGYTF.

Here the CDR3 DNA reads TGCGCCAGCACTGAAATGTCACCCGCAACTAATGAAAAACTGTTTTTT. It yields the protein CASTEMSPATNEKLFF. The chain is built from TRBV5-1 and TRBJ1-4; D unresolved. V lost 6 bases to trimming and J lost 0 bases, with 15 bases between them. The CDR3 is 16 residues long. Germline assignment: CDR1 SGHRS and CDR2 YFSETQ.

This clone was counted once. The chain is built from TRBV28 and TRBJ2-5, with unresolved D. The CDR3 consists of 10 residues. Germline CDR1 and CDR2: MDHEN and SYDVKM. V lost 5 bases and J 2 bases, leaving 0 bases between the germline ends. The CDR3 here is CASSQETQYF. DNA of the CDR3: TGTGCCAGCAGTCAAGAGACCCAGTACTTC. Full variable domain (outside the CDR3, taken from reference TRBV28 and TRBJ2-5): DVKVTQSSRYLVKRTGEKVFLECVQDMDHENMFWYRQDPGLGLRLIYFSYDVKMKEKGDIPEGYSVSREKKERFSLILESASTNQTSMYLCASSQETQYFGPGTRLLVL.

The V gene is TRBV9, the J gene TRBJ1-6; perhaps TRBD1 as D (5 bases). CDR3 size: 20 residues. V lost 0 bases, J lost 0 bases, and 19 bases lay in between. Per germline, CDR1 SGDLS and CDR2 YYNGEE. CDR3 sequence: CASSVEARDSLSSYNSPLHF. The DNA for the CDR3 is TGTGCCAGCAGCGTAGAAGCTCGGGACTCACTGAGCTCCTATAATTCACCCCTCCACTTT.

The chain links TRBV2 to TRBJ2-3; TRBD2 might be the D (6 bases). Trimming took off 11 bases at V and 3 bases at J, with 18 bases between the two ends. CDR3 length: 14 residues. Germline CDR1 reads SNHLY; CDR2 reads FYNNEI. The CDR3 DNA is TGTGCCTGTCGTTCGGGGGTTAGTACAGATACGCAGTATTTT. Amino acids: CACRSGVSTDTQYF.

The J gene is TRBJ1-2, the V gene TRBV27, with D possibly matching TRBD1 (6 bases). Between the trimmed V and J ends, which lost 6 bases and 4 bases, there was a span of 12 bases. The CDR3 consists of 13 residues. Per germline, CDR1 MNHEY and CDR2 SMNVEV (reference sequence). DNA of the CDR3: TGTGCCAGCAGCCCGGACAGAACCTATGGCTACACCTTC. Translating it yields CASSPDRTYGYTF.

CDR3 region: CASSQVLTGLSYEQYF. CDR3 sequence (DNA): TGCGCCAGCAGCCAAGTATTGACAGGCCTGTCCTACGAGCAGTACTTC. This chain connects TRBV4-1 to TRBJ2-7; possibly TRBD1 for D (6 bases). Trimming took off 1 base at V and 1 base at J, with 14 bases between the two ends. Looked up from germline, CDR1 is MGHRA and CDR2 is YSYEKL. CDR3 length: 16 amino acids.

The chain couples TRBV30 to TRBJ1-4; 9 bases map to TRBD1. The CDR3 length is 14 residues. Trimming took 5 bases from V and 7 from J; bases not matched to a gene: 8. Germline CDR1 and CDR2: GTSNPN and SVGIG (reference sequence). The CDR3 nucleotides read TGTGCCTGGGGGCCGGGACAGGGCCGTGAAAAACTGTTTTTT. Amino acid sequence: CAWGPGQGREKLFF.

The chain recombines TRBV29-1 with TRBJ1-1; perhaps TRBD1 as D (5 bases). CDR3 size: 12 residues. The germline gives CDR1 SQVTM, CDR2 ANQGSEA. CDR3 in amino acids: CSGRGGGTEAFF. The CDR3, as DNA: TGCAGTGGACGCGGGGGTGGTACTGAAGCTTTCTTT.

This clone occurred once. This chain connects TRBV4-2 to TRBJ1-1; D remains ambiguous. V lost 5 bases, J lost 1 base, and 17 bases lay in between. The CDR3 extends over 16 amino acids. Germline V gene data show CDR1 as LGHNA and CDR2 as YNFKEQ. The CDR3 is CASSLGGLRGNTEAFF. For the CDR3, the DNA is TGTGCCAGCAGCTTAGGTGGACTCCGGGGGAACACTGAAGCTTTCTTT.